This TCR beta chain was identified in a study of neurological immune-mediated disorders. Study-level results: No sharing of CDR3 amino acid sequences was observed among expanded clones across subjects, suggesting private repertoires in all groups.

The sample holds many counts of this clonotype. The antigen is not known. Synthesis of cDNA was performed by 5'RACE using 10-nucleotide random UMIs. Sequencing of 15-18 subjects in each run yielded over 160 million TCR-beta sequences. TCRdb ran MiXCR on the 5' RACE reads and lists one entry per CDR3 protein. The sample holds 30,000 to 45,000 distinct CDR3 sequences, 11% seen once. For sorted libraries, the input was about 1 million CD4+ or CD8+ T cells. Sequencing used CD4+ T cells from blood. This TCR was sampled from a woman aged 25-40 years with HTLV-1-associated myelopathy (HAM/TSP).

The CDR3 DNA follows: TGCGCCAGCAGCTTGGGGAGCGGGGCCTACAATGAGCAGTTCTTC. Its protein is CASSLGSGAYNEQFF. The chain uses TRBV5-1 and TRBJ2-1; 7 bases fit TRBD2. CDR1 is SGHRS and CDR2 is YFSETQ in the germline V gene. There are 15 residues in the CDR3. J lost 2 bases, V lost 0 bases, and 2 bases had no gene match.